This T cell receptor beta chain was identified in a study of cytomegalovirus exposure and HLA in healthy donors. About the research overall: Samples from HLA-typed donors yielded about 85 million unique TCRs in an early data release. The study placed around 80% of its 350 to 400 genotyped donors in the Caucasian-associated ancestry cluster.

Findings of the study overall: When presence/absence was analysed, sequencing depth was taken to be roughly uniform across donors.

This clone was counted only a few times. What it recognizes is unknown. With 60 Vbeta and 13 Jbeta primers, the PCR was carried out. Method: immunoSEQ multiplex PCR; TCRdb's copy keeps in-frame clones and lacks some. The sample includes some 160,000 clones, roughly 85% of them seen just once. The CDR3 runs 15 residues. The V and J ends lost 7 bases and 0 bases respectively, with 16 bases between them. Germline-derived CDR1 and CDR2 are SNHLY and FYNNEI. The sequence derives from a woman aged 35 to 49 in good health and CMV-seronegative. The sequenced sample consisted of PBMCs. The chain carries TRBV2 and TRBJ2-7, with a possible D match to TRBD2 (7 bases). The CDR3 region is CASNTRGGSSYEQYF. CDR3 sequence (DNA): TGTGCCAGCAATACAAGGGGGGGGTCCTCCTACGAGCAGTACTTC.